Listed below are T cell receptor beta chains from one sample, sequenced in a study of blood T cells in healthy people across ages. TCRdb ran MiXCR on the 5' RACE reads and lists one entry per CDR3 protein. The top ten clones hold under 4.5% of a sample with some 800,000 distinct CDR3 sequences, 20% to 25% of them seen once. The sample was also reused in another study, on T cells of mothers and their children.

The sample taken for sequencing was blood. Receptors originate from a boy between 10 and 17 years old in good health. The CDR3 runs from the conserved cysteine through the conserved F or W. D genes are given only for firm matches. Expanded clones get a size class; other rows say once, few or many, or leave the size out.

TRBV5-1	TRBJ2-1	TRBD2	few	CASSLGDPGRNEQFF	TGCGCCAGCAGCTTGGGGGACCCCGGGAGGAATGAGCAGTTCTTC
TRBV6-2/TRBV6-3	TRBJ1-1	.	few	CASRGFSNTEAFF	TGTGCCAGCAGGGGTTTTTCGAACACTGAAGCTTTCTTT
TRBV6-1	TRBJ1-4	.	.	CASSDRGLRAGNEKLFF	TGTGCCAGCAGTGACCGGGGTCTGAGGGCTGGTAATGAAAAACTGTTTTTT
TRBV11-2	TRBJ2-1	.	.	CASSGDFRSYNEQFF	TGTGCCAGCAGCGGGGACTTCCGCTCCTACAATGAGCAGTTCTTC
TRBV10-3	TRBJ1-4	.	few	CAISESNSQGEKLFF	TGTGCCATCAGTGAGTCGAATTCCCAAGGAGAAAAACTGTTTTTT
TRBV3-1	TRBJ1-5	.	.	CASSQGRYSNQPQHF	TGTGCCAGCAGCCAAGGGCGGTATAGCAATCAGCCCCAGCATTTT
TRBV7-2	TRBJ2-5	TRBD2	.	CASSPWGGETQYF	TGTGCCAGCAGCCCCTGGGGGGGTGAGACCCAGTACTTC
TRBV3-1	TRBJ2-1	TRBD2	.	CASSQDSSGTEQFF	TGTGCCAGCAGCCAAGATTCTAGCGGGACTGAGCAGTTCTTC
TRBV2	TRBJ2-7	.	few	CASITGYEQYF	TGTGCCAGCATCACAGGGTACGAGCAGTACTTC
TRBV12-3/TRBV12-4	TRBJ2-1	.	.	CASNLTPSSYNEQFF	TGTGCCAGCAACCTGACACCGAGCTCCTACAATGAGCAGTTCTTC
TRBV28	TRBJ2-1	TRBD2	.	CASSAHSTSGRGEQFF	TGTGCCAGCAGTGCCCATTCTACTAGCGGGAGGGGTGAGCAGTTCTTC
TRBV6-5	TRBJ2-7	.	.	CASSYRTEDEQYF	TGTGCCAGCAGTTACCGGACGGAGGACGAGCAGTACTTC
TRBV5-1	TRBJ2-5	.	few	CASSLSGGRVETQYF	TGCGCCAGCAGCTTGTCCGGGGGGCGCGTAGAGACCCAGTACTTC
TRBV6-1	TRBJ2-7	.	.	CASSEAQSGASYEQYF	TGTGCCAGCAGTGAAGCTCAGTCAGGGGCGTCCTACGAGCAGTACTTC
TRBV2	TRBJ2-1	TRBD2	.	CASSGTSGKPNEQFF	TGTGCCAGCAGTGGGACTAGCGGGAAACCCAATGAGCAGTTCTTC
TRBV28	TRBJ2-7	TRBD1	.	CASSSAPGQGYEQYF	TGTGCCAGCAGTTCCGCGCCGGGACAGGGCTACGAGCAGTACTTC
TRBV20-1	TRBJ1-3	.	.	CSASTRTSGNTIYF	TGCAGTGCTAGTACCAGGACCTCTGGAAACACCATATATTTT
TRBV6-2/TRBV6-3	TRBJ1-1	.	.	CASSYTGPNTEAFF	TGTGCCAGCAGTTACACAGGGCCGAACACTGAAGCTTTCTTT
TRBV6-1	TRBJ1-3	.	.	CTSSISYGVADTIYF	TGTACCAGCAGTATATCCTACGGGGTGGCGGACACCATATATTTT
TRBV5-1	TRBJ2-1	TRBD2	.	CASSMTSGGAAEQFF	TGCGCCAGCAGCATGACTAGCGGGGGGGCGGCTGAGCAGTTCTTC
TRBV6-1	TRBJ2-7	.	once	CASTLNIPGQYF	TGTGCCAGCACCCTGAACATTCCTGGGCAGTACTTC
TRBV5-1	TRBJ2-3	TRBD2	.	CASSYSGTSGGRTDTQYF	TGCGCCAGCAGCTACTCCGGGACTAGCGGGGGGCGTACGGATACGCAGTATTTT
TRBV7-2	TRBJ2-7	.	.	CASSLDGTPLGQYF	TGTGCCAGCAGCTTGGATGGGACACCCCTCGGGCAGTACTTC
TRBV20-1	TRBJ1-1	TRBD1	.	CSARTEQGDTEAFF	TGCAGTGCTAGGACTGAACAGGGGGACACTGAAGCTTTCTTT
TRBV24-1	TRBJ2-3	.	.	CATSGGLDTQYF	TGTGCCACCAGTGGAGGGTTAGATACGCAGTATTTT
TRBV3-1	TRBJ2-5	TRBD2	.	CASSQDRLAGDQETQYF	TGTGCCAGCAGCCAAGACAGGCTAGCGGGGGACCAAGAGACCCAGTACTTC
TRBV6-1	TRBJ2-5	.	.	CASRRGGKQETQYF	TGTGCCAGCAGGAGGGGGGGGAAACAAGAGACCCAGTACTTC
TRBV11-2	TRBJ2-7	TRBD2	.	CASNALAGGSSYEQYF	TGTGCCAGCAATGCACTAGCGGGGGGCTCCTCCTACGAGCAGTACTTC
TRBV20-1	TRBJ2-3	.	.	CSATLGVVQDTQYF	TGCAGTGCCACCCTGGGTGTGGTACAAGATACGCAGTATTTT
TRBV29-1	TRBJ1-2	.	few	CSVVHAGGYGYTF	TGCAGCGTTGTACATGCGGGGGGCTATGGCTACACCTTC
TRBV20-1	TRBJ1-3	.	.	CSARDRVGGTIYF	TGCAGTGCTAGAGATCGCGTGGGGGGCACCATATATTTT
TRBV9	TRBJ2-7	TRBD2	.	CASSPRTSGAHEQYF	TGTGCCAGCAGCCCCAGGACTAGCGGGGCCCACGAGCAGTACTTC
TRBV2	TRBJ2-5	.	.	CASNEAYFVQGGETQYF	TGTGCCAGCAATGAAGCGTATTTTGTCCAGGGTGGGGAGACCCAGTACTTC
TRBV4-2	TRBJ2-7	TRBD1	.	CASSQPTTGWMREQYF	TGTGCCAGCAGCCAACCCACGACAGGGTGGATGCGCGAGCAGTACTTC
TRBV29-1	TRBJ1-2	.	.	CSVEAGQGLGGYTF	TGCAGCGTTGAAGCCGGGCAGGGCTTGGGTGGCTACACCTTC
TRBV29-1	TRBJ2-3	TRBD2	.	CSVGGLAAPAPDTQYF	TGCAGCGTTGGGGGACTAGCGGCCCCCGCCCCAGATACGCAGTATTTT
TRBV7-2	TRBJ2-3	TRBD2	few	CASSLLAAPDTQYF	TGTGCCAGCAGCTTGCTAGCGGCCCCAGATACGCAGTATTTT
TRBV29-1	TRBJ1-1	TRBD1	few	CSVLGQTNTEAFF	TGCAGCGTCCTGGGACAGACGAACACTGAAGCTTTCTTT
TRBV27	TRBJ1-2	TRBD1	few	CASTFATGGGDYGYTF	TGTGCCAGCACCTTTGCTACAGGGGGAGGCGACTATGGCTACACCTTC
TRBV6-6	TRBJ2-1	TRBD2	.	CASSSGTRSSYNEQFF	TGTGCCAGCAGTTCCGGGACTAGGAGCTCCTACAATGAGCAGTTCTTC
TRBV20-1	TRBJ2-1	TRBD2	.	CSAISGRSSYNEQFF	TGCAGTGCTATTAGCGGGAGGAGCTCCTACAATGAGCAGTTCTTC
TRBV20-1	TRBJ1-5	.	.	CSARDRAEISNQPQHF	TGCAGTGCTAGAGACCGGGCTGAGATAAGCAATCAGCCCCAGCATTTT
TRBV7-2	TRBJ2-3	TRBD1	.	CASSLSARGPYTDTQYF	TGTGCCAGCAGCTTAAGCGCCAGGGGGCCCTACACAGATACGCAGTATTTT
TRBV6-6	TRBJ2-5	.	few	CASSYLTGWETQYF	TGTGCCAGCAGTTACCTCACAGGATGGGAGACCCAGTACTTC
TRBV7-9	TRBJ1-4	.	few	CASSFPRAGNEKLFF	TGTGCCAGCAGCTTTCCGCGGGCGGGGAATGAAAAACTGTTTTTT
TRBV24-1	TRBJ2-5	TRBD1	few	CATRSTGVGETQYF	TGTGCCACGAGATCCACAGGGGTCGGAGAGACCCAGTACTTC
TRBV13	TRBJ2-3	.	.	CASSSSAIDTQYF	TGTGCCAGCAGCTCATCAGCAATAGATACGCAGTATTTT
TRBV7-2	TRBJ2-2	.	few	CASSPRINTGELFF	TGTGCCAGCAGCCCGCGGATCAACACCGGGGAGCTGTTTTTT
TRBV21-1	TRBJ2-7	.	few	CASSKARDLRSYEQYF	TGTGCCAGCAGCAAAGCCCGGGATCTAAGGTCCTACGAGCAGTACTTC
TRBV29-1	TRBJ2-5	.	.	CSVEVQERRETQYF	TGCAGCGTTGAGGTACAGGAGAGGAGGGAGACCCAGTACTTC
TRBV7-9	TRBJ2-2	TRBD2	few	CASSAPGGATSGELFF	TGTGCCAGCAGCGCCCCGGGGGGGGCGACCTCCGGGGAGCTGTTTTTT